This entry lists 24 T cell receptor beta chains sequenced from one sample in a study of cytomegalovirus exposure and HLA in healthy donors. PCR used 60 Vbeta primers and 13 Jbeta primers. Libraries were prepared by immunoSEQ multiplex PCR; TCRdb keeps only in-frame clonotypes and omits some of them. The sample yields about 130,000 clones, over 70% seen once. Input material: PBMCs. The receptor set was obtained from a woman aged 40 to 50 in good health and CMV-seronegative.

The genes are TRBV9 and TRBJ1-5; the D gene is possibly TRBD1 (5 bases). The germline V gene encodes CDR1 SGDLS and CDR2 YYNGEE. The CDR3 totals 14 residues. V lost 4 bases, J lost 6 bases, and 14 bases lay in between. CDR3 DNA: TGTGCCAGCAGCTCAGCGGGGGGAGGTCAGCCCCAGCATTTT. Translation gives CASSSAGGGQPQHF. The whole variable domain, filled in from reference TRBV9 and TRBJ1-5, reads DSGVTQTPKHLITATGQRVTLRCSPRSGDLSVYWYQQSLDQGLQFLIQYYNGEERAKGNILERFSAQQFPDLHSELNLSSLELGDSALYFCASSSAGGGQPQHFGDGTRLSIL.

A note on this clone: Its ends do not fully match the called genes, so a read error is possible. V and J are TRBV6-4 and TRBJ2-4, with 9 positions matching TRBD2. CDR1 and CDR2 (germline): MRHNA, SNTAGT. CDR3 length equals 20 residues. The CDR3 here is CASSVGRSSGSGIGKNSQYF. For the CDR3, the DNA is TGTGCCAGCAGTGTCGGCCGGAGTAGCGGGAGTGGAATAGGCAAAAACAGTCAGTACTTC.

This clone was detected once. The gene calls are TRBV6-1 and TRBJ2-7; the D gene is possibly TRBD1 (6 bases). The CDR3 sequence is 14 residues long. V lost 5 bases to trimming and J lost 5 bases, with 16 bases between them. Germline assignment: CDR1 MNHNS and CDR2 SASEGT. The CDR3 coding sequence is TGTGCCAGCAGTCCCCAGACAGGAATCAACGAGCAGTACTTC. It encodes CASSPQTGINEQYF.

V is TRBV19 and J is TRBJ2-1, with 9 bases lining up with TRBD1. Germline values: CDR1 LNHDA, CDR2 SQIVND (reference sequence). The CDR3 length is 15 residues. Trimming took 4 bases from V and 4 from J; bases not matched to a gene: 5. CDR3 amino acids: CASSRGQGFYNEQFF. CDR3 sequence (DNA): TGTGCCAGTAGTAGGGGACAGGGTTTTTACAATGAGCAGTTCTTC.

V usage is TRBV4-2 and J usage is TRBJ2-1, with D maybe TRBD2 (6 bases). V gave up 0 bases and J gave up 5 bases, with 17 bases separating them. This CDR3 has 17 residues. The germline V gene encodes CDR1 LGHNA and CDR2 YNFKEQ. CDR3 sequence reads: CASSQEKEGIRNNEQFF. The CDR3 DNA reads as TGTGCCAGCAGCCAAGAGAAGGAGGGGATACGGAACAATGAGCAGTTCTTC.

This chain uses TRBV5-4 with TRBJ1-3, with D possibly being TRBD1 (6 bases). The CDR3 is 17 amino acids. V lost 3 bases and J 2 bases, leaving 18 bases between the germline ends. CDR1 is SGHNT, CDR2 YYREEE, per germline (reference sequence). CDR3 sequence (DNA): TGTGCCAGCAGCTCGCGGACTTTACAGGGCACTGGAAACACCATATATTTT. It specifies CASSSRTLQGTGNTIYF.

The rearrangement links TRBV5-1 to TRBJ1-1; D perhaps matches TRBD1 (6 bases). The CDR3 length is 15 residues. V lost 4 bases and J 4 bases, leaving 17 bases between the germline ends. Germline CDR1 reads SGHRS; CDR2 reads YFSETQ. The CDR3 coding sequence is TGCGCCAGCAGCCCCGGACAGCTAGTCAGCACTGAAGCTTTCTTT. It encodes CASSPGQLVSTEAFF.

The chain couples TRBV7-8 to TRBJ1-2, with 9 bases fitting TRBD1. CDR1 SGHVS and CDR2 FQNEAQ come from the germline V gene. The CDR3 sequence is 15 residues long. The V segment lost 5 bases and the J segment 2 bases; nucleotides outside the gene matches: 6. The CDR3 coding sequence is TGTGCCAGCAGCCTGGGACAGGGAGTGAACTATGGCTACACCTTC. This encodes CASSLGQGVNYGYTF.

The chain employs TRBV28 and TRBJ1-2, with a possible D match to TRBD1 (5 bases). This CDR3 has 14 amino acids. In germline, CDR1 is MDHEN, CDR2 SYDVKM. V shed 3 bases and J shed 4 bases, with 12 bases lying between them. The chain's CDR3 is CASSLGRGSYGYTF. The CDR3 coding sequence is TGTGCCAGCAGTTTGGGGCGGGGATCCTATGGCTACACCTTC.

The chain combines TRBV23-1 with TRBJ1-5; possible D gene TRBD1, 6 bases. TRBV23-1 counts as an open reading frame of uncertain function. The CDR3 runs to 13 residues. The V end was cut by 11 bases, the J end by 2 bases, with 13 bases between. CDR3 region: CAPWGHGNQPQHF. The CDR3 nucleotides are TGCGCCCCCTGGGGACACGGCAATCAGCCCCAGCATTTT.

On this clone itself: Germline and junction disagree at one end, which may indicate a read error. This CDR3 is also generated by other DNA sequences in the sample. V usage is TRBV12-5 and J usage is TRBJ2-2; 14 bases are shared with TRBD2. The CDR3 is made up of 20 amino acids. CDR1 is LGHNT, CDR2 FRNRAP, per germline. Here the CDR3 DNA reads TGCGCTAGTGGTTTGGAGGAGGGGACTAGCGGGGGCCGGAACACCGGGGAGCTGTTTTTT. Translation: CASGLEEGTSGGRNTGELFF. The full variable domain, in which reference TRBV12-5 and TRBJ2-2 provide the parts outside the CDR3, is DARVTQTPRHKVTEMGQEVTMRCQPILGHNTVFWYRQTMMQGLELLAYFRNRAPLDDSGMPKDRFSAEMPDATLATLKIQPSEPRDSAVYFCASGLEEGTSGGRNTGELFFGEGSRLTVL.

Here the CDR3 reads CASSFSRLSNEKLFF. For the CDR3, the DNA is TGCGCCAGCAGTTTCTCCAGGTTATCTAATGAAAAACTGTTTTTT. The genes are TRBV5-1 and TRBJ1-4; D is unresolved. CDR3 length: 15 amino acids. The germline CDR1 and CDR2 sequences are SGHRS and YFSETQ. The V and J ends lost 5 bases and 3 bases respectively, with 14 bases between them.

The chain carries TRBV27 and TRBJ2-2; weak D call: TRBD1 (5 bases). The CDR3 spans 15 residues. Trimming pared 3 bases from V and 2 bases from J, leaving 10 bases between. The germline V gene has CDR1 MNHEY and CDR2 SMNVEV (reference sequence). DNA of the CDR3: TGTGCCAGCAGTTTCCACGACAGAAACACCGGGGAGCTGTTTTTT. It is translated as CASSFHDRNTGELFF.

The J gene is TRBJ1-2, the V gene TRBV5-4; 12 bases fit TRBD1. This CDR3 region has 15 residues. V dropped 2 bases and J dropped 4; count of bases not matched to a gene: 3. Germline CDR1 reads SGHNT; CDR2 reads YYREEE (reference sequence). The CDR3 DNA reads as TGTGCCAGCAGCTTTGGGACAGGGGGCATCTATGGCTACACCTTC. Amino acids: CASSFGTGGIYGYTF.

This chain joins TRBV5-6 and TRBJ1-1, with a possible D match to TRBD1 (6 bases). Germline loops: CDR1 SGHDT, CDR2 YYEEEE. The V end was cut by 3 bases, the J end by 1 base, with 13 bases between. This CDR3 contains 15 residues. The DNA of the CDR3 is TGTGCCAGCAGCTGGCGGACAGCTAAGAACACTGAAGCTTTCTTT. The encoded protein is CASSWRTAKNTEAFF. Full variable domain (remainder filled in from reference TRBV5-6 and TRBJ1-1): DAGVTQSPTHLIKTRGQQVTLRCSPKSGHDTVSWYQQALGQGPQFIFQYYEEEERQRGNFPDRFSGHQFPNYSSELNVNALLLGDSALYLCASSWRTAKNTEAFFGQGTRLTVV.

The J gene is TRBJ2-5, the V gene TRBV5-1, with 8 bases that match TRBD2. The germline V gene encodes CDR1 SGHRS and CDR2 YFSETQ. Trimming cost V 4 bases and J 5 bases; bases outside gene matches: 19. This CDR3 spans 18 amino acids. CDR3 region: CASSPFLSPGGRSETQYF. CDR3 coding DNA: TGCGCCAGCAGCCCTTTCCTTTCCCCGGGCGGGAGGTCCGAGACCCAGTACTTC.

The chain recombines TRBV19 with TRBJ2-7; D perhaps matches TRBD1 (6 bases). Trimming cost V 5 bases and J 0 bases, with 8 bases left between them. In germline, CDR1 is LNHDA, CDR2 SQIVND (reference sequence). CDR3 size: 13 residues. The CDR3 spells CASSWGRSYEQYF. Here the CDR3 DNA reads TGTGCCAGTAGTTGGGGGCGCTCCTACGAGCAGTACTTC.

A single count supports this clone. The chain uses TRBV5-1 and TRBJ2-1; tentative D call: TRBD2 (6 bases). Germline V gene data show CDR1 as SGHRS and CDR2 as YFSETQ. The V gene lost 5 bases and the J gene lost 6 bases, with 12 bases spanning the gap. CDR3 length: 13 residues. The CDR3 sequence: CASRRDLTNEQFF. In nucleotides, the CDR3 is TGCGCCAGCAGGCGGGATCTGACCAATGAGCAGTTCTTC.

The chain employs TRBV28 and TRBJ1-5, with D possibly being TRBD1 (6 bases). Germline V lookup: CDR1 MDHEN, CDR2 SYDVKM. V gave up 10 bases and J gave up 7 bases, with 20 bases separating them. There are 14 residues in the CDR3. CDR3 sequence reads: CATTGGPGAQPQHF. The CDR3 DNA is TGTGCCACCACGGGCGGGCCAGGGGCCCAGCCCCAGCATTTT.

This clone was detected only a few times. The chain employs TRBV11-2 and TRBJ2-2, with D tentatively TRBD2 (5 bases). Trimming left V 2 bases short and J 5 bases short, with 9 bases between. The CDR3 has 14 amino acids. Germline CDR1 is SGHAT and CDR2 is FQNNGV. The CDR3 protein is CASSLISGTGELFF. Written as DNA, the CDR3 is TGTGCCAGCAGCTTAATTTCGGGGACCGGGGAGCTGTTTTTT.

CDR3: CASSSRTSGGSTDTQYF. CDR3 in DNA: TGTGCCAGCAGCTCCCGGACTAGCGGAGGGAGCACAGATACGCAGTATTTT. The chain carries TRBV13 and TRBJ2-3; 10 bases fit TRBD2. From germline, CDR1 is PRHDT and CDR2 FYEKMQ (reference sequence). The CDR3 contains 17 residues. V lost 4 bases, J lost 0 bases, and 7 bases stayed unmatched.

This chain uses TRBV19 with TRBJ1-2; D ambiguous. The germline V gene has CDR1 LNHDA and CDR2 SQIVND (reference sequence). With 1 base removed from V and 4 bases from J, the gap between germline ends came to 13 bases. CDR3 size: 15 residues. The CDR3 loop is CASSIGLAEVYGYTF. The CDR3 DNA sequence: TGTGCCAGTAGTATAGGTTTGGCGGAGGTCTATGGCTACACCTTC.

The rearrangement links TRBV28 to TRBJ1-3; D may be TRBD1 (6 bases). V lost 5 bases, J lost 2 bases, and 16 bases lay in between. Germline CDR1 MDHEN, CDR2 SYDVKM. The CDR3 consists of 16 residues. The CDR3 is CASSRPRQEAGNTIYF. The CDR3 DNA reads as TGTGCCAGCAGTAGACCCCGACAGGAGGCTGGAAACACCATATATTTT.

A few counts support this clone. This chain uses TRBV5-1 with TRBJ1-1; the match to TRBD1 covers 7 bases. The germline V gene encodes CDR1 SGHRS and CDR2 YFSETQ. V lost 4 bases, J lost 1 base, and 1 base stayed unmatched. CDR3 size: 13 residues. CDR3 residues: CASSRTGNTEAFF. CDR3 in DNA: TGCGCCAGCAGCCGGACAGGGAACACTGAAGCTTTCTTT.